This T cell receptor beta chain was sequenced in a study of Graves' ophthalmopathy and Graves' hyperthyroidism. Turning to the study itself: No progression to ophthalmopathy over 18 months defined stable hyperthyroidism.

The CDR3 covers 12 residues. V lost 10 bases and J lost 4, with 10 bases in between. Germline V gives CDR1 ENHRY, CDR2 SYGVKD. Transcripts of RNA were the source for amplifying TCR beta CDR3 regions. The library came from an HTBI-primed first-round RT-PCR and a second-round multiplex PCR. TCRdb redid the calling of the multiplex PCR reads with MiXCR, one entry per CDR3 protein. The sample consists of around 1.1 million distinct CDR3 sequences, approximately 35% of them appearing once. This clonotype was seen many times. The gene calls are TRBV10-3 and TRBJ2-2; no clear D gene. Sequences were obtained from peripheral blood or thyroid tissue (not recorded which). The receptor comes from an adult man with Graves' hyperthyroidism. The CDR3 bases are TGTGCCACCCTCGTACCCACCGGGGAGCTGTTTTTT. Its translation is CATLVPTGELFF.